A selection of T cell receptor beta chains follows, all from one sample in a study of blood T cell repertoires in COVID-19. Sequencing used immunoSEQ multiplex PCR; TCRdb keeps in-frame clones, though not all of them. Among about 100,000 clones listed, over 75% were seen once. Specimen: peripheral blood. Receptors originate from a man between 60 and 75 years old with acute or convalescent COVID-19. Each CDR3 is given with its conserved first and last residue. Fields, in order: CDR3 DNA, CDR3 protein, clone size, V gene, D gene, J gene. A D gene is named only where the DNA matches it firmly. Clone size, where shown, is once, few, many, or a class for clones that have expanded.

cdr3_nt: TGCGCCAGCAGCTTGGCCGCGGGACCCTCCTACGAGCAGTACTTC
cdr3_aa: CASSLAAGPSYEQYF
clone_size: -
v_call: TRBV5-1
d_call: -
j_call: TRBJ2-7

cdr3_nt: TGTGCCAGCAGCGCCTTCAAGGGACTTTTGGATACGCAGTATTTT
cdr3_aa: CASSAFKGLLDTQYF
clone_size: -
v_call: TRBV7-3
d_call: -
j_call: TRBJ2-3

cdr3_nt: TGTGCCAGTAGTATTTACCACTTCCGACAGGGGGAGAGAATAGGATACGGCAATCAGCCCCAGCATTTT
cdr3_aa: CASSIYHFRQGERIGYGNQPQHF
clone_size: -
v_call: TRBV19
d_call: TRBD1
j_call: TRBJ1-5

cdr3_nt: TGTGCCAGCAGTGAATCAGGGGTGGGCAATCAGCCCCAGCATTTT
cdr3_aa: CASSESGVGNQPQHF
clone_size: -
v_call: TRBV6-1
d_call: -
j_call: TRBJ1-5

cdr3_nt: TGCGCCAGCAGCCCCGGAAGGGGGGGGGAGACCCAGTACTTC
cdr3_aa: CASSPGRGGETQYF
clone_size: -
v_call: TRBV4-1
d_call: -
j_call: TRBJ2-5

cdr3_nt: TGTGCCAGCAGCTTCAACCCCCAGGGCCCCTATGGCTACACCTTC
cdr3_aa: CASSFNPQGPYGYTF
clone_size: -
v_call: TRBV5-6
d_call: -
j_call: TRBJ1-2

cdr3_nt: TGTGCCATCAGCCCCGGACAGGGCAGCAATCAGCCCCAGCATTTT
cdr3_aa: CAISPGQGSNQPQHF
clone_size: few
v_call: TRBV10-3
d_call: TRBD1
j_call: TRBJ1-5

cdr3_nt: TGTGCCAGCAGTTCCGGGACAGGGGCCACTGAAGCTTTCTTT
cdr3_aa: CASSSGTGATEAFF
clone_size: -
v_call: TRBV7-6
d_call: TRBD1
j_call: TRBJ1-1

cdr3_nt: TGTGCCAGCACCTCGGGGGGTTGGAGCACTGAAGCTTTCTTT
cdr3_aa: CASTSGGWSTEAFF
clone_size: -
v_call: TRBV14
d_call: -
j_call: TRBJ1-1

cdr3_nt: TGTGCCAGCAGCGGACCACTAGCGGGAGTTTCAAATGAGCAGTTCTTC
cdr3_aa: CASSGPLAGVSNEQFF
clone_size: -
v_call: TRBV9
d_call: TRBD2
j_call: TRBJ2-1